This T cell receptor beta chain was sequenced during a study of regulatory T cells in long-lasting Graves disease. CDR3 regions were amplified by Arm-PCR using iRepertoire HTBI primers to build TCR beta libraries. TCRdb independently ran MiXCR on the multiplex PCR reads; one entry per CDR3 protein. Among 450,000 to 600,000 distinct CDR3 sequences listed, about 14% were seen once. Time point specified: newly diagnosed GD, antithyroid drugs for less than 3 months. RNA isolated from PBMCs was used to make the TCR library. A roughly 8.7-milliliter sample of peripheral blood was drawn into EDTA tubes. In this sample, this clonotype turned up a few times. Germline V CDR1 and CDR2: SGHDN, FVKESK. The V end lost 1 base, the J end lost 5 bases, and 21 bases lay between the germline ends. The length of the CDR3 is 17 residues. These same data were also listed under a study on T cells in Graves' hyperthyroidism and ophthalmopathy. This second study notes: These patients, aged 18 to 65, had recently diagnosed hyperthyroidism lasting under 2 months. Blood also contained most expanded thyroid clonotypes above 0.001.

Sequenced here: peripheral blood mononuclear cells (PBMCs), sampled at new diagnosis, from a patient treated with antithyroid drugs. The chain couples TRBV14 to TRBJ2-7; D might be TRBD2 (5 bases). The source of this sequence is a young man with Graves disease. The CDR3 region is CASSQGPARGPWNEQYF. The CDR3 bases are TGTGCCAGCAGCCAAGGCCCCGCACGGGGTCCATGGAACGAGCAGTACTTC.